This T cell receptor beta chain derives from a study of cytomegalovirus exposure and HLA in healthy donors (dated by TCRdb to between 2016 and 2019). Background on the whole study: An earlier analysis of 550 to 700 of the donors reported approximately 290 Gb of sequence data and 120 million or so unique TCR beta sequences from 150 million to 200 million T cells. An early release covering roughly 600 HLA-typed donors comprised approximately 300 gigabases of sequencing data and 65 million to 100 million unique TCR sequences. The genetic ancestry cluster associated with self-reported Caucasian donors included about four fifths of the roughly 360 genotyped donors. The study aimed to test whether cataloging public T cell receptors could reveal signatures of past pathogen exposure. The study profiled the T cell repertoires of 550 to 700 subjects by immunosequencing and related them to cytomegalovirus serostatus. Along with the roughly 610-subject first cohort, a separate validation cohort of around 110 different subjects was used. High-throughput TCR immunosequencing, statistical association of individual TCRs with disease status, and machine learning were combined to predict cytomegalovirus infection status. To study patterns of TCR occurrence, a later analysis re-analyzed previously published TCR beta repertoires from several hundred donors and added high-resolution HLA genotyping. In the later analysis, no new phenotypic data were used to find candidate immune exposures; instead, reliance was placed on TCR beta sequences and their occurrence across donors. An earlier analysis of 587 of the donors used high-throughput TCR beta sequencing to judge whether each TCR beta V gene segment behaved as functional or pseudogenic. Donor age, sex, ethnicity and CMV serostatus were compiled alongside the repertoire data. A later genetic analysis used genome-wide SNP genotypes for about 55% of the 666 donors, treating that subset as a discovery cohort. All discovery cohort repertoires had been generated using a single sequencing platform. Class I and class II HLA loci were covered by the typing at four-digit resolution. The number of typed donors differed by locus: roughly 620-630 for A, B, C, DRB1 and DQB1; 500 to 550 for DQA1; around 610 for DPA1; and around 490 for DPB1. Four to six DR-DQ haplotypes were handled as single units for association and clustering, since linkage in the cohort was strong. Among almost 400 genotyped donors of the cohort, an average of approximately 240,000 unique TCR beta nucleotide sequences were sequenced per donor, about a sixth of them non-productive. Paper-wide results and their limitations: According to a later analysis, TCR association rates differed among HLA loci, with DRB1 alleles showing the most associated TCRs and HLA-C alleles showing the fewest. Broadly in line with IMGT annotations, most TCR beta V segments showed up in productive rearrangements about 87% or about 30% of the time in an earlier analysis of several hundred of the donors. The authors suggested that the approach could potentially be extended to other disease states and immunological phenotypes. In a later analysis, HLA-associated TCR beta chains showed more clonal expansion and lower generation probabilities than non-associated chains that were equally common. In a later genetic analysis, fewer N-insertions in productive TCRs were reported among donors in an Asian-associated ancestry cluster than the roughly 700-donor mean. Because some donors lacked HLA typing at each locus, the association tests relied only on the typed subset. When HLA alleles, especially DR and DQ, strongly co-occurred, TCR associations were difficult to assign to individual alleles. A later genetic analysis associated a missense DCLRE1C variant with V-gene and J-gene trimming of TCR beta chains, and an independent cohort replicated the association. In a later analysis, 16,951 TCR beta sequences were associated with specific HLA alleles at a false discovery rate of 0.05. A few of the identified cytomegalovirus-associated TCR beta chains were confirmed in vitro to be specific for cytomegalovirus antigens. According to a later analysis, parvovirus B19, influenza, CMV and Epstein-Barr virus appeared linked to several top co-occurrence clusters. Linkage disequilibrium might explain the correlated functional status among segregating V segments, but an unknown experimental factor could not be ruled out. Across donors, most TCR sequences were observed very rarely, whereas some public TCRs were present in many individuals. This cohort had only TCR beta chains sequenced, and the lack of alpha or paired-chain data limited which features could be detected. The classifier was reported to diagnose cytomegalovirus status with high specificity and sensitivity in both the original cohort and the validation cohort. In a later analysis, most CMV-associated TCR beta chains were found to appear HLA-restricted, with HLA associations seemingly driven largely by CMV exposure. Because counts were too low, roughly 16 rarely observed V segments, including chromosome 9 orphons, were excluded from the earlier analysis of 587 of the donors. The 87-base-pair reads could not distinguish some IMGT-functional V segments, including TRBV6-2 and TRBV6-3, so those segments were excluded. The sequencing pipeline was judged likely to have produced a cluster of highly shared sequence variants as a technical artifact. Presence/absence analyses assumed roughly uniform sequencing depth across donors, an assumption that may not hold. In the study, approximately 150 TCR beta chains were listed as associated with cytomegalovirus. A further reported finding was that TCR beta sequences accurately predicted the HLA-A and HLA-B alleles for most subjects in the first cohort. CMV serostatus was the only immune exposure information available for the cohort.

Library preparation used the immunoSEQ multiplex PCR assay. For the multiplex PCR, a mixture combining 60 forward primers for TCR Vbeta segments and 13 reverse primers for TCR Jbeta segments was used. The CDR3 region of rearranged TCR beta genes was amplified from genomic DNA with a multiplex PCR assay. The Illumina HiSeq System was used to sequence the amplified TCR beta libraries as 87-base-pair reads. In the authors' own workflow: A later analysis counted some 80 million unique TCR beta chains across the 500 to 850 repertoires, and around 9.9 million of these chains were shared by at least two donors. Raw reads were error-corrected and collapsed into unique sequences by a nearest-neighbor algorithm in which closely related sequences were merged to remove PCR and sequencing errors. V, D and J gene segments were assigned by aligning CDR3 sequences to IMGT reference sequences. For a sequence to be retained, a match of at least six nucleotides to both a V gene segment and a J gene segment was required. Rearrangements were classified as productive when the CDR3 lacked stop codons and remained in frame with V and J, and all other rearrangements were classified as non-productive. Following IMGT convention, CDR3 was defined as the stretch from the second conserved V-encoded cysteine to the conserved J-encoded phenylalanine. Sequences without an unambiguous match to a single V gene segment were excluded from the earlier analysis of several hundred of the donors. In an earlier analysis of some 590 of the donors, a V segment was called functional when productive rearrangements were above 56.7%, and segregating when the standard deviation between donors exceeded 5%. A statistical classification framework was developed to diagnose cytomegalovirus status using the catalog of TCR beta chain sequences. In a later analysis, TCR nucleotide sequences were compared against IMGT/GENE-DB human TR gene sequences so that V and J genes could be assigned. In a later analysis, CDR3 sequences and most-parsimonious VDJ recombination scenarios were assigned using the TCRdist pipeline. In a later analysis, every TCR beta chain was defined by the combination of its CDR3 amino acid sequence and its V-gene family, and reads without a unique V-gene family were dropped. To address suspected cross-contamination and a sequencing artifact, a later analysis removed roughly 580 highly shared, low-generation-probability nucleotide sequences. In a later analysis, a clonal expansion index was calculated for each public chain from normalized within-repertoire ranks of inferred template counts. A later analysis computed generation probabilities with a VDJ recombination model fitted to out-of-frame rearrangements, and checked the results against IGoR. Hypergeometric tests were used in a later analysis to score TCR-TCR, TCR-HLA and TCR-CMV co-occurrence, with a repertoire-size bias correction applied to the TCR pairs. False discovery rates were estimated in a later analysis by permuting HLA or CMV assignments 20 times. In a later analysis, co-occurring TCRs were grouped using DBSCAN, with TCRdist sequence similarity added in when clustering inside HLA-allele-positive subsets. Repertoires with fewer than 30,000 or more than 120,000 public chains were left out of co-occurrence clustering, as were five repertoires with anomalous nucleotide sharing. This immuneACCESS table, as held by TCRdb, lists in-frame sequences with V and J called but not all clones. Of the missing ones, under half trace to an unresolved V gene in checked studies; the others have no known cause. V, J and clone size were drawn from that table, and D and trimming were deduced from the DNA. This sample lists about 130,000 clones; over 75% were detected once. Around 6.4% of the sample belongs to the ten largest clones.

The CDR3, from cysteine to phenylalanine, totals 10 residues. CDR1 is given as DFQATT and CDR2 as SNEGSKA, both from the germline V gene (reference sequence). A note on this clone: Its specific antigen is unknown. It is unclear where the CDR3 begins or ends on the DNA, so no DNA is shown, and the CDR3 is as TCRdb lists it.

In total, 630 or so healthy bone marrow donors made up the cohort. Cohort members were all nominally healthy when sampled, although unrecorded immune exposures were likely present. The donor was CMV seropositive and belonged to the group of about 290 seropositive cohort members. A peripheral blood sample was provided by each donor, and peripheral blood mononuclear cells were used for TCR beta sequencing. Genomic DNA extraction from the blood cell samples was performed with the Qiagen DNeasy Blood Extraction Kit. The sequence joins TRBV20-1 to TRBJ2-3; the table calls TRBD2, which could not be checked here. Sequenced material: PBMCs. The TCR was taken from a middle-aged woman in good health and CMV-seropositive. The CDR3 sequence is CSSSGDTQYF.